This TCR beta chain emerged from a study of PD-1 blockade in classical Hodgkin lymphoma (dated by TCRdb to about 2020). Regarding the study in general: Nivolumab dosing was 3 mg/kg intravenously every 2 weeks, continuing until either disease progression or unacceptable toxicity. The study used TCR beta sequencing and CyTOF to define a peripheral blood immune signature of response to PD-1 blockade in classical Hodgkin lymphoma. On the study overall, not on this receptor specifically: Baseline TCR diversity was reported to be lower in newly diagnosed patients than in healthy donors and to be lower still in relapsed/refractory patients. Baseline diversity similar to that of newly diagnosed patients was observed in trial patients achieving complete response, whereas significantly lower diversity was observed in partial responders and progressors. Diversity was lower in patients who began nivolumab less than 1 year after ASCT, so these patients were left out of later analyses to avoid confounding by immune reconstitution. CD4+ but not CD8+ TCR diversity rose significantly by C4D1 (p=0.0027 vs p=0.16), most apparent in complete responders (p=0.02). The study covered only a single clinical trial cohort, and the causes of the repertoire differences, possibly disease activity or prior therapy, were still not defined.

Inclusive of the bounding cysteine and phenylalanine, the CDR3 is 13 residues long. The CDR3 DNA has 39 bases and is translated from base 1. CDR1 SGHDT and CDR2 YYEEEE are derived from the germline V gene. V drops 2 bases and J drops 5 bases, leaving 8 bases in between. The label giving this sample's time point can be read as: cycle 4 day 1 (C4D1), after five to seven weeks of nivolumab. Relapse after autologous stem cell transplantation had occurred in all trial patients, and cohorts A, B and C were distinguished by prior brentuximab vedotin exposure. The trial cohort was composed of roughly 60 patients with relapsed/refractory classical Hodgkin lymphoma, for whom complete response, partial response or progressive disease was recorded as best overall response. In the multi-cohort phase II CheckMate 205 trial, trial patients received single-agent nivolumab. An independent review committee assessed best overall response by applying the 2007 International Working Group response criteria. Trial PBMCs were obtained immediately prior to nivolumab initiation (C1D1) and on therapy at cycle 2 day 1 and cycle 4 day 1. After peripheral blood was drawn into 8 mL Vacutainer Cell Preparation Tubes, PBMCs were isolated by centrifugation and then cryopreserved.

Details on this clone: This clone's antigen is unknown. Nothing much larger sits one base from this clone, and base qualities are not available.

The Qiagen DNeasy kit was used to extract genomic DNA from unsorted PBMCs and from the negatively selected CD4+ and CD8+ fractions. Amplification of TCR beta CDR3 regions was done by immunoSEQ multiplex PCR with primers that anneal to V and J segments. A synthetic immune receptor repertoire was used to minimize amplification bias, and any residual bias was removed computationally once sequencing was done. In the paper's pipeline: Custom Python scripts were used to quantify repertoire diversity as the Shannon entropy index. Unsorted, CD4+ and CD8+ repertoires were examined separately, except in combined analyses, for which CD4+ and CD8+ sequences were merged in silico. Clonal expansion was defined as at least a 2-fold frequency increase after treatment relative to C1D1, with a pseudocount of 0.5 for undetected baseline clones. Singleton clones were defined as clones with 0 or 1 copy at C1D1, and non-singleton clones were defined as clones with 2 or more copies. By matching protein sequences in sorted samples from the same patient, clones expanded in unsorted samples were annotated as CD4+, CD8+ or unknown. Wilcoxon tests on paired samples were used to test diversity changes from C1D1 to C4D1. The immuneACCESS repertoire file appears here via TCRdb, limited to in-frame rearrangements. These files lack a portion of the clones; in checked studies, under half of the deficit traces to unresolved V genes, and the cause of the others is not known. D and trimming come from the DNA, and the V and J calls and clone size come from that table. The sample includes 100,000 or so clones, with around 90% observed a single time. The ten largest clones represent 15% to 20% of the sample.

The chain couples TRBV5-6 to TRBJ1-5, with TRBD1 perhaps the D gene, on 6 matching bases. The sample in question was peripheral blood mononuclear cells (PBMCs), obtained before the fourth cycle of nivolumab. This TCR was recovered from a human donor with classical Hodgkin lymphoma. The nucleotides are TGTGCCAGCAGCTTAGGGGGGTATCAGCCCCAGCATTTT. Translated, it reads CASSLGGYQPQHF.